The 30 T cell receptor beta chains given below trace back to one sample, sequenced in a study of memory CD4+ T cells and cytomegalovirus serostatus. Single viable CD3+CD4+CD8-CD45RO+ cells were sorted as the memory CD4+ T cells. Clones were sequenced by immunoSEQ multiplex PCR, and TCRdb holds only the in-frame ones, with some missing. The table lists 46,000 or so clones, roughly 78% of them singletons. The sample consisted of memory CD4+ T cells from blood. The source is an adult in good health and CMV-seronegative.

The chain carries TRBV29-1 and TRBJ1-1; 8 bases are a match to TRBD1. Unmatched junction bases numbered 6, after V lost 4 bases and J lost 8 bases. CDR3 length: 12 amino acids. Looked up from germline, CDR1 is SQVTM and CDR2 is ANQGSEA. CDR3 in amino acids: CSVARQGMEAFF. Written as DNA, the CDR3 is TGCAGCGTTGCAAGACAGGGGATGGAAGCTTTCTTT.

The chain couples TRBV14 to TRBJ2-7; 11 bases match TRBD1. The length of the CDR3 is 18 residues. Germline V lookup: CDR1 SGHDN, CDR2 FVKESK. V shed 1 base, J shed 5 bases, and the junction held 13 bases outside the gene matches. The CDR3 is CASSQAWAGTGGKNEQYF. The CDR3 DNA reads TGTGCCAGCAGCCAAGCTTGGGCCGGGACAGGGGGGAAGAACGAGCAGTACTTC. The variable domain in full, with the rest retrieved from reference TRBV14 and TRBJ2-7, is EAGVTQFPSHSVIEKGQTVTLRCDPISGHDNLYWYRRVMGKEIKFLLHFVKESKQDESGMPNNRFLAERTGGTYSTLKVQPAELEDSGVYFCASSQAWAGTGGKNEQYFGPGTRLTVT.

This chain connects TRBV27 to TRBJ2-3, with a weak D call TRBD1 (5 bases). From germline, CDR1 is MNHEY and CDR2 SMNVEV (reference sequence). CDR3 size: 15 residues. Trimming removed 2 bases at V and 0 bases at J, with 9 bases between. The DNA for the CDR3 is TGTGCCAGCAGTTTAACCAGGGCGAGCACAGATACGCAGTATTTT. Translated: CASSLTRASTDTQYF.

This sequence joins TRBV28 and TRBJ1-4; 7 bases fit TRBD1. This CDR3 contains 14 residues. J lost 10 bases, V lost 4 bases, and 9 bases had no gene match. The germline gives CDR1 MDHEN, CDR2 SYDVKM. CDR3 residues: CASSSSGTAGKLFF. The CDR3 DNA sequence: TGTGCCAGCAGTTCTTCCGGGACAGCCGGAAAACTGTTTTTT.

The chain couples TRBV28 to TRBJ1-5; no clear D gene. V gave up 3 bases and J gave up 9 bases, with 6 bases separating them. This CDR3 spans 11 amino acids. The germline CDR1 and CDR2 sequences are MDHEN and SYDVKM. The CDR3 protein is CASSLTRPQHF. In DNA form, the CDR3 reads TGTGCCAGCAGTTTGACCCGGCCCCAGCATTTT.

The chain couples TRBV30 to TRBJ2-1, with TRBD2 matching 9 bases. This CDR3 is built from 19 residues. CDR1 and CDR2 from the germline V gene are GTSNPN and SVGIG (reference sequence). V lost 4 bases, J lost 1 base, and 17 bases stayed unmatched. CDR3 nucleotides: TGTGCCTGGAAAGTGTTTAGCGGGGGCCTTATGGATTCCTACAATGAGCAGTTCTTC. Translating gives CAWKVFSGGLMDSYNEQFF.

The DNA of the CDR3 is TGTGCCAGCAGCCCCTGGACAGGGAACACTGAAGCTTTCTTT. Amino acids: CASSPWTGNTEAFF. This chain uses TRBV9 with TRBJ1-1, with 7 bases aligning to TRBD1. Unmatched junction bases numbered 4, after V lost 4 bases and J lost 1 base. From germline, CDR1 is SGDLS and CDR2 YYNGEE. The CDR3 consists of 14 residues.

This clone turned up a few times. The chain links TRBV30 to TRBJ1-1, with D perhaps matching TRBD1 (6 bases). The CDR3 totals 14 residues. In germline, CDR1 is GTSNPN, CDR2 SVGIG (reference sequence). V dropped 2 bases and J dropped 4 bases, with 14 bases sitting between them. The CDR3 spells CAWSFGGRGTEAFF. Here the CDR3 DNA reads TGTGCCTGGAGTTTCGGGGGCCGCGGCACTGAAGCTTTCTTT.

J is TRBJ1-1 and V is TRBV7-8, with no clear D. CDR1 SGHVS and CDR2 FQNEAQ come from the germline V gene. This CDR3 is 15 amino acids long. V shed 1 base and J shed 2 bases, with 11 bases lying between them. This CDR3 reads CASSLELGSNTEAFF. The CDR3 nucleotides read TGTGCCAGCAGCTTAGAGTTGGGGTCTAACACTGAAGCTTTCTTT. The full variable domain, its missing parts supplied by reference TRBV7-8 and TRBJ1-1, is GAGVSQSPRYKVAKRGQDVALRCDPISGHVSLFWYQQALGQGPEFLTYFQNEAQLDKSGLPSDRFFAERPEGSVSTLKIQRTQQEDSAVYLCASSLELGSNTEAFFGQGTRLTVV.

The chain uses TRBV28 and TRBJ2-4; D might be TRBD1 (6 bases). This CDR3 is 14 amino acids long. V shed 3 bases and J shed 4 bases, with 10 bases lying between them. CDR1 and CDR2 (germline): MDHEN, SYDVKM. CDR3: CASSFPGQKNIQYF. CDR3 coding DNA: TGTGCCAGCAGTTTTCCTGGACAGAAAAACATTCAGTACTTC.

The V and J genes are TRBV7-2 and TRBJ2-1, with a weak D call TRBD2 (6 bases). The CDR3 is 17 residues long. In germline, CDR1 is SGHTA, CDR2 FQGNSA. V gave up 5 bases and J gave up 0 bases, with 17 bases separating them. The DNA for the CDR3 is TGTGCCAGCAGCCGGGTGGGAGGCACAAGCTCCTACAATGAGCAGTTCTTC. It translates to CASSRVGGTSSYNEQFF. The variable domain in full, completed from reference TRBV7-2 and TRBJ2-1, reads GAGVSQSPSNKVTEKGKDVELRCDPISGHTALYWYRQSLGQGLEFLIYFQGNSAPDKSGLPSDRFSAERTGGSVSTLTIQRTQQEDSAVYLCASSRVGGTSSYNEQFFGPGTRLTVL.

The CDR3 sequence: CASSPDRALNTEAFF. CDR3 coding DNA: TGTGCCAGCAGCCCGGACAGGGCCTTGAACACTGAAGCTTTCTTT. V gene TRBV7-2 combines with J gene TRBJ1-1; 8 bases line up with TRBD1. The CDR3 is made up of 15 amino acids. V lost 5 bases and J lost 0; bases outside the gene matches: 5. CDR1 and CDR2 from the germline V gene are SGHTA and FQGNSA.

The rearrangement uses TRBV20-1 and TRBJ1-2; D perhaps matches TRBD1 (5 bases). The V gene's germline CDR1 is DFQATT and CDR2 SNEGSKA (reference sequence). V was shortened by 3 bases and J by 9 bases, with 11 bases between the two germline ends. The CDR3 has 11 amino acids. The CDR3 loop is CSARPRVSYTF. The CDR3 DNA reads as TGCAGTGCTAGGCCCAGGGTTAGCTACACCTTC.

This chain uses TRBV15 with TRBJ2-5, with D perhaps TRBD2 (6 bases). Germline V gene data show CDR1 as LNHNV and CDR2 as YYDKDF (reference sequence). This CDR3 has 13 amino acids. V was pared by 1 base and J by 7 bases, with 10 bases between. The CDR3 region is CATSRVGTGTQYF. The CDR3 DNA reads TGTGCCACCAGCAGAGTGGGGACTGGGACCCAGTACTTC.

J is TRBJ2-1 and V is TRBV19, with 10 bases aligning to TRBD2. Germline CDR1 and CDR2: LNHDA and SQIVND (reference sequence). J was trimmed by 7 bases and V by 6 bases; bases with no gene match: 12. CDR3 length: 16 amino acids. The CDR3 DNA follows: TGTGCCAGTAGGCCATCTAGCGGGGGACGCCGGAATGAGCAGTTCTTC. As protein: CASRPSSGGRRNEQFF.

The chain employs TRBV5-4 and TRBJ1-2; weak D call: TRBD1 (5 bases). Trimming took off 4 bases at V and 2 bases at J, with 12 bases between the two ends. This CDR3 spans 14 amino acids. Germline V CDR1 and CDR2: SGHNT, YYREEE (reference sequence). CDR3 loop: CASSLPQGNYGYTF. CDR3 nucleotide sequence: TGTGCCAGCAGCCTTCCGCAGGGCAACTATGGCTACACCTTC. The full variable domain, in which reference TRBV5-4 and TRBJ1-2 provide the parts outside the CDR3, is ETGVTQSPTHLIKTRGQQVTLRCSSQSGHNTVSWYQQALGQGPQFIFQYYREEENGRGNFPPRFSGLQFPNYSSELNVNALELDDSALYLCASSLPQGNYGYTFGSGTRLTVV.

The rearrangement uses TRBV9 and TRBJ2-5; TRBD2 agrees at 7 bases. The CDR3 has 14 amino acids. Germline loops: CDR1 SGDLS, CDR2 YYNGEE. With 2 bases clipped from V and 1 base from J, the junction kept 2 bases outside the gene matches. As DNA, the CDR3 is TGTGCCAGCAGCGTGGGGGAGGGCCAAGAGACCCAGTACTTC. Protein sequence: CASSVGEGQETQYF.

The CDR3 here is CASSADPAGETQYF. CDR3 coding DNA: TGTGCCAGCAGCGCGGACCCCGCAGGGGAGACCCAGTACTTC. V is TRBV7-2 and J is TRBJ2-5, with D perhaps TRBD1 (5 bases). V was shortened by 5 bases and J by 5 bases, with 15 bases between the two germline ends. Germline V gene sequence: CDR1 SGHTA, CDR2 FQGNSA. This CDR3 contains 14 residues. Using reference TRBV7-2 and TRBJ2-5 for the parts outside the CDR3, the full variable domain is GAGVSQSPSNKVTEKGKDVELRCDPISGHTALYWYRQSLGQGLEFLIYFQGNSAPDKSGLPSDRFSAERTGGSVSTLTIQRTQQEDSAVYLCASSADPAGETQYFGPGTRLLVL.

This clone was seen a single time. The chain recombines TRBV5-1 with TRBJ2-1, with TRBD2 matching over 12 bases. J was trimmed by 6 bases and V by 3 bases; bases with no gene match: 7. The germline V gene has CDR1 SGHRS and CDR2 YFSETQ. The CDR3 runs to 16 residues. CDR3 region: CASSSLLAGGGNEQFF. Here the CDR3 DNA reads TGCGCCAGCAGCTCATTACTAGCGGGGGGCGGCAATGAGCAGTTCTTC.

The V and J genes are TRBV6-5 and TRBJ1-2; D not resolved. Germline V CDR1 and CDR2: MNHEY, SVGAGI. The CDR3 totals 13 residues. V was clipped by 6 bases and J by 2 bases, with 10 bases between them. The CDR3 DNA follows: TGTGCCAGCAGCACCGACGGGAACTATGGCTACACCTTC. It codes for CASSTDGNYGYTF.

The gene calls are TRBV5-4 and TRBJ1-3, with D maybe TRBD1 (6 bases). The CDR3 runs 16 residues. The V end lost 4 bases, the J end lost 0 bases, and 14 bases lay between the germline ends. The germline V gene has CDR1 SGHNT and CDR2 YYREEE (reference sequence). CDR3: CASSEKTGYSGNTIYF. The DNA of the CDR3 is TGTGCCAGCAGCGAAAAGACAGGCTACTCTGGAAACACCATATATTTT.

The chain uses TRBV18 and TRBJ1-4; unclear D gene. V was pared by 6 bases and J by 5 bases, with 10 bases between. This CDR3 comprises 13 residues. Germline CDR1 and CDR2: KGHSH and LQKENI. The CDR3 DNA follows: TGTGCCAGCTCGAGGAGCGAGAATGAAAAACTGTTTTTT. It is translated as CASSRSENEKLFF.

The chain combines TRBV9 with TRBJ1-2; a possible D gene is TRBD1 (6 bases). Germline V gene data show CDR1 as SGDLS and CDR2 as YYNGEE. Trimming took off 0 bases at V and 8 bases at J, with 11 bases between the two ends. CDR3 size: 13 residues. This chain's CDR3 is CASSVGAGVGYTF. Written as DNA, the CDR3 is TGTGCCAGCAGCGTAGGGGCAGGGGTAGGCTACACCTTC. Based on the CDR3 plus reference TRBV9 and TRBJ1-2, the full variable domain is DSGVTQTPKHLITATGQRVTLRCSPRSGDLSVYWYQQSLDQGLQFLIQYYNGEERAKGNILERFSAQQFPDLHSELNLSSLELGDSALYFCASSVGAGVGYTFGSGTRLTVV.

The rearrangement links TRBV28 to TRBJ2-7, with 7 nucleotides matching TRBD1. CDR3 length: 14 amino acids. Per the germline V gene, CDR1 is MDHEN and CDR2 is SYDVKM. V gave up 3 bases and J gave up 2 bases; unmatched junction bases: 4. CDR3 region: CASSFAQGAYEQYF. CDR3 sequence (DNA): TGTGCCAGCAGTTTCGCCCAGGGGGCCTACGAGCAGTACTTC.

This clone ranks as medium-sized (0.01 to 0.1%). A junction boundary mismatches the germline segment, possibly from a read error. V is TRBV4-3 and J is TRBJ1-2, with D unresolved. CDR3 length: 13 residues. CDR1 and CDR2 (germline): LGHNA, YSLEER. The CDR3: CASSQDIAGKTAF. CDR3 sequence (DNA): TGCGCCAGCAGCCAAGATATTGCGGGTAAAACAGCCTTC.

V is TRBV19 and J is TRBJ1-1; no reliable D call. Germline assignment: CDR1 LNHDA and CDR2 SQIVND (reference sequence). Trimming cost V 3 bases and J 0 bases, with 5 bases left between them. This CDR3 region has 13 residues. CDR3 sequence: CASSMGMNTEAFF. CDR3 nucleotides: TGTGCCAGTAGTATGGGTATGAACACTGAAGCTTTCTTT.

The rearrangement joins TRBV5-8 to TRBJ2-5, with D maybe TRBD2 (5 bases). Germline CDR1 is SGHTS and CDR2 is YDEGEE. CDR3 length equals 12 residues. Trimming removed 2 bases from V and 7 bases from J, with 9 bases in between. CDR3 protein: CASSFEGRTQYF. The DNA of the CDR3 is TGTGCCAGCAGCTTTGAGGGCAGGACCCAGTACTTC. Full variable domain (missing parts from reference TRBV5-8 and TRBJ2-5): EAGVTQSPTHLIKTRGQQATLRCSPISGHTSVYWYQQALGLGLQFLLWYDEGEERNRGNFPPRFSGRQFPNYSSELNVNALELEDSALYLCASSFEGRTQYFGPGTRLLVL.

The V and J genes are TRBV19 and TRBJ1-2; 10 bases match TRBD1. J lost 1 base, V lost 5 bases, and 10 bases had no gene match. Germline values: CDR1 LNHDA, CDR2 SQIVND (reference sequence). The CDR3 runs to 17 residues. The CDR3 reads CASSPRTGGAFNYGYTF. Here the CDR3 DNA reads TGTGCCAGTAGTCCCAGGACAGGGGGAGCCTTTAACTATGGCTACACCTTC.

The rearrangement uses TRBV27 and TRBJ1-2, with D unresolved. Germline CDR1 is MNHEY and CDR2 is SMNVEV (reference sequence). The V end was cut by 5 bases, the J end by 6 bases, with 16 bases between. The CDR3 length is 14 residues. In DNA, the CDR3 is TGTGCCAGCAGTCCCTCCCGAGGGAGGGATGGCTACACCTTC. It is translated as CASSPSRGRDGYTF.

This chain connects TRBV19 to TRBJ1-1, with TRBD1 matching over 7 bases. Germline-derived CDR1 and CDR2 are LNHDA and SQIVND (reference sequence). This CDR3 is 13 amino acids long. Trimming at V came to 4 bases and at J to 3 bases, leaving 2 bases not matched to a gene. CDR3 sequence reads: CASSTTGDTEAFF. CDR3 nucleotides: TGTGCCAGTAGTACAACAGGGGACACTGAAGCTTTCTTT.